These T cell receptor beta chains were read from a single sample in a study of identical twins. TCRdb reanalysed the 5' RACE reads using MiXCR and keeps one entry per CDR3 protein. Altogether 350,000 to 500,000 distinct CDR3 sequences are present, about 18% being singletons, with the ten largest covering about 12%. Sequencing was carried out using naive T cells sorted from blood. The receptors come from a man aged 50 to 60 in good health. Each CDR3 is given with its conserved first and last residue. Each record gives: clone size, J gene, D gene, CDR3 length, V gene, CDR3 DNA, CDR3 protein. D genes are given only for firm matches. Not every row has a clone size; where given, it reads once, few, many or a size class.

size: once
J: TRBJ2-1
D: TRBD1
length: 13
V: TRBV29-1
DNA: TGCAGCGTGAAAGGGGGCGCCTACAATGAGCAGTTCTTC
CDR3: CSVKGGAYNEQFF

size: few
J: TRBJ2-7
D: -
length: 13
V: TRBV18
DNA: TGTGCCAGCTCACCATCAGCTTCCTACGAGCAGTACTTC
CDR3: CASSPSASYEQYF

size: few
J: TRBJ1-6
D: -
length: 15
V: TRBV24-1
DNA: TGTGCCACCAGCGCGGCGACGTTTGTGGATTCACCCCTCCACTTT
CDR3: CATSAATFVDSPLHF

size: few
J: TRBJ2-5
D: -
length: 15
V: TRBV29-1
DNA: TGCAGCGCCGGACAGTCCTCACTTAAACAAGAGACCCAGTACTTC
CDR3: CSAGQSSLKQETQYF

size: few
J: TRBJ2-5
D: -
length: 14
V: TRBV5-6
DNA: TGTGCCAGCAGCTTTTCGTCGCATCGGGAGACCCAGTACTTC
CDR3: CASSFSSHRETQYF

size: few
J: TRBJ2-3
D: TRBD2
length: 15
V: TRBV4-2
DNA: TGTGCCAGCAGTCCTCGGGGCGGGGGGGCCGATACGCAGTATTTT
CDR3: CASSPRGGGADTQYF

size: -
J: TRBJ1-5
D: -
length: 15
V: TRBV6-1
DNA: TGTGCCAGCAGCGTATCCGGACAGCGGTCGGAGCCCCAGCATTTT
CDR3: CASSVSGQRSEPQHF

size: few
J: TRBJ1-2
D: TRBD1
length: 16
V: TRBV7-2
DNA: TGTGCCAGCAGCTTAAACCCGGGACAGTTGGATTATGGCTACACCTTC
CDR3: CASSLNPGQLDYGYTF

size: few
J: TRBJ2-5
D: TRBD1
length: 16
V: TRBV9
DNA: TGTGCCAGCAGCGTAGTGTGGGGACAGGGAAAAGAGACCCAGTACTTC
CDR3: CASSVVWGQGKETQYF

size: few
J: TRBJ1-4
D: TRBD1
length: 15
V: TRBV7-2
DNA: TGTGCCAGCAGCTGGGGGACAGGGAGAGGTGAAAAACTGTTTTTT
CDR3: CASSWGTGRGEKLFF

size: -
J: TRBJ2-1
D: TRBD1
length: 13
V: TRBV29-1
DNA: TGCAGCGTCGCCGGGACAGGGACTTATGAGCAGTTCTTC
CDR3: CSVAGTGTYEQFF

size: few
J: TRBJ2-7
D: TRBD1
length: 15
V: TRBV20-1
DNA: TGCAGTGCTCGGCAGGGACAGGGGGTCTACTACGAGCAGTACTTC
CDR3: CSARQGQGVYYEQYF

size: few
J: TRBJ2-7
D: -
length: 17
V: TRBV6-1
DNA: TGTGCCAGCAGTGAAGCTCGGCAGCTCTGGGGTCCCTACGAGCAGTACTTC
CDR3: CASSEARQLWGPYEQYF

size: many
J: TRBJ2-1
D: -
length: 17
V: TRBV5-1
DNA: TGCGCCAGCAGCACAGAGGACAGACAAAAAGGCCTCGGTGAGCAGTTCTTC
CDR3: CASSTEDRQKGLGEQFF

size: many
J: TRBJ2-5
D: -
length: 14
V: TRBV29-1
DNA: TGCAGCGTTGAACCCAGGGAGATTGTAGAGACCCAGTACTTC
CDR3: CSVEPREIVETQYF

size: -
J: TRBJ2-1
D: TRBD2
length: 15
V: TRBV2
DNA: TGTGCCAGCAGTGAAGGGACTAGCGGGAGTAATGAGCAGTTCTTC
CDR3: CASSEGTSGSNEQFF

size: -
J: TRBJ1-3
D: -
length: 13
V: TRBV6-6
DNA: TGTGCCAGCAGTTATGGCTCTGGAAACACCATATATTTT
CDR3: CASSYGSGNTIYF

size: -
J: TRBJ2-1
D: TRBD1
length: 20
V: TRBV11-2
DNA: TGTGCCAGCAGCTTAGTTCACGTAGAGAAATGGGGACAGTCAAACAATGAGCAGTTCTTC
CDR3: CASSLVHVEKWGQSNNEQFF

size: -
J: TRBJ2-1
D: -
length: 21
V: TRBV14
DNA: TGTGCCAGCAGCCAAGCCATGGGCAGGGGGCGATGGGTAGCGGGTTACAATGAGCAGTTCTTC
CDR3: CASSQAMGRGRWVAGYNEQFF

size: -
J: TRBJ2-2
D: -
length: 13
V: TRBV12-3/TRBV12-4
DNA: TGTGCCCAGGGGTCTACGAACACCGGGGAGCTGTTTTTT
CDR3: CAQGSTNTGELFF

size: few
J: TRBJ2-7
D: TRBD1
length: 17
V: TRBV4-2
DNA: TGTGCCAGCAGCCAAGTGGGACAGGGGATCGGGCCCTACGAGCAGTACTTC
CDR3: CASSQVGQGIGPYEQYF

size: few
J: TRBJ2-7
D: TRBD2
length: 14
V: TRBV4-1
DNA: TGCGCCAGCAGCCATTCTAGCGGTGCCTACGAGCAGTACTTC
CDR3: CASSHSSGAYEQYF

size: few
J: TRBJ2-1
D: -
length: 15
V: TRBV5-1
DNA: TGCGCCAGCAGCTTGGGGAGCCCCTCTCCCAATGAGCAGTTCTTC
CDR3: CASSLGSPSPNEQFF

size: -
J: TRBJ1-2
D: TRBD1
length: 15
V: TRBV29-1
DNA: TGCAGCGTGGTTTCTTCGGGACAGGGTGTAGATGGCTACACCTTC
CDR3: CSVVSSGQGVDGYTF

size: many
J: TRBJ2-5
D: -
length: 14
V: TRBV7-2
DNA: TGTGCCAGCAGCCCAGGACTACCCGGGGAGACCCAGTACTTC
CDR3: CASSPGLPGETQYF

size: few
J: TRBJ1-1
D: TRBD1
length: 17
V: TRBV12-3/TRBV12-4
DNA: TGTGCCAGCAGTGTGGGACAGGGGCGGGGCATGAACACTGAAGCTTTCTTT
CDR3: CASSVGQGRGMNTEAFF

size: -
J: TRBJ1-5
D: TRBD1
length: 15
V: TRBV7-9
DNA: TGTGCCAGCAGCTCCGGGACAGGGCCCAATCAGCCCCAGCATTTT
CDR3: CASSSGTGPNQPQHF

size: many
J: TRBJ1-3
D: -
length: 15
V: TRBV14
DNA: TGTGCCAGCAGCCAACTCACGCTCCTGGGGAACACCATATATTTT
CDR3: CASSQLTLLGNTIYF